This entry describes one TCR beta chain. What it binds is not known. The PCR employed 60 Vbeta primers together with 13 Jbeta primers. The method was immunoSEQ multiplex PCR; TCRdb's version includes in-frame clones alone and lacks a portion of them. The sample consists of about 180,000 clones, 65% to 75% of them appearing once. This entry belongs to a study of cytomegalovirus exposure and HLA in healthy donors. Points from the study as a whole: Cytomegalovirus status was reportedly diagnosed by the classifier with high specificity and sensitivity. Later work associated more than 15,000 TCR beta sequences with HLA alleles at 0.05 false discovery rate. Analyses of presence and absence presupposed an approximately uniform sequencing depth across donors.

The CDR3 totals 11 residues. The germline V gene encodes CDR1 GTSNPN and CDR2 SVGIG (reference sequence). V shed 5 bases and J 11 bases; nucleotides not matched to a gene: 6. Although they were nominally healthy when sampled, donors likely had unrecorded immune exposures. The origin of this receptor is a human donor in good health. This chain links TRBV30 with TRBJ1-2; 9 nucleotides match TRBD1. The sample was PBMCs. As DNA, the CDR3 is TGTGCCTGGGGGGGGACAGGGAGGTACACCTTC. Protein product: CAWGGTGRYTF.